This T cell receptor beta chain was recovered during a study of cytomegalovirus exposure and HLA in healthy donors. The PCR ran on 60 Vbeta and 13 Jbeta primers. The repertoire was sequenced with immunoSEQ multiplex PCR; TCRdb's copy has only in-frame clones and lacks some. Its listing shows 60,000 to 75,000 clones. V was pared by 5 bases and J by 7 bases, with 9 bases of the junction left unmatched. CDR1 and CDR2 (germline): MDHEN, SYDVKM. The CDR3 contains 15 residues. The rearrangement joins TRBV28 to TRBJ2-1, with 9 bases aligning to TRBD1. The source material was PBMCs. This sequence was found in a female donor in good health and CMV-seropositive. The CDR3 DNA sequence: TGTGCCAGCAGTCCGACTGGGACAGGGAAAAATGAGCAGTTCTTC. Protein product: CASSPTGTGKNEQFF.